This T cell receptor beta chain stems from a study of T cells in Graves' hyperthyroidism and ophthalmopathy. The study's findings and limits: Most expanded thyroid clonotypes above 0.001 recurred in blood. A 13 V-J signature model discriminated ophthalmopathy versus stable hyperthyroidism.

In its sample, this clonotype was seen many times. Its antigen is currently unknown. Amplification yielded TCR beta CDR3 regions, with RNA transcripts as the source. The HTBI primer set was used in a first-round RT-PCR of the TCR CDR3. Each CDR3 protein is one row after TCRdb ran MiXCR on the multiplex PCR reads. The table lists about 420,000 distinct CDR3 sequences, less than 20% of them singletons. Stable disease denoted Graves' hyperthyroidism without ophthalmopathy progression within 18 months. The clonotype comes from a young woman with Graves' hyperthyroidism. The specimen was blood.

The CDR3 DNA is TGTGCCAGCAGTGACATCACAGACAATCAGCCCCAGCATTTT. Its translation is CASSDITDNQPQHF. V is TRBV2 and J is TRBJ1-5; D call uncertain. The length of the CDR3 is 14 residues. Germline V gene lookup returns CDR1 SNHLY and CDR2 FYNNEI. The V gene lost 3 bases and the J gene lost 3 bases, with 9 bases spanning the gap.